The rows below give T cell receptor beta chains drawn from one sample of a study of blood T cell repertoires in COVID-19. Produced via immunoSEQ multiplex PCR; TCRdb's table is partial and in-frame only. The sample yields 90,000 to 120,000 clones, 88% seen once. Material: peripheral blood. The receptors were sampled from a man aged 50-60 years with active or convalescent COVID-19. Each CDR3 is given with its conserved first and last residue. Fields, in order: D gene, V gene, CDR3 length, clone size, J gene, CDR3 protein, CDR3 DNA. A D gene is named only where the DNA matches it firmly. For some rows the clone size is stated as once, few or many, or as a class when expanded; others skip it.

D gene: -; V gene: TRBV18; CDR3 length: 15; clone size: -; J gene: TRBJ1-1; CDR3 protein: CASSPSAEMNTEAFF; CDR3 DNA: TGTGCCAGCTCACCAAGCGCAGAGATGAACACTGAAGCTTTCTTT
D gene: TRBD2; V gene: TRBV28; CDR3 length: 14; clone size: -; J gene: TRBJ2-5; CDR3 protein: CASSRRSGVETQYF; CDR3 DNA: TGTGCCAGCAGTCGGAGGAGCGGGGTCGAGACCCAGTACTTC
D gene: -; V gene: TRBV9; CDR3 length: 13; clone size: -; J gene: TRBJ2-2; CDR3 protein: CASSVDAPGELFF; CDR3 DNA: TGTGCCAGCAGCGTAGATGCGCCCGGGGAGCTGTTTTTT
D gene: -; V gene: TRBV5-1; CDR3 length: 15; clone size: -; J gene: TRBJ2-5; CDR3 protein: CASSLVWQGRETQYF; CDR3 DNA: TGCGCCAGCAGCTTGGTTTGGCAGGGGAGAGAGACCCAGTACTTC
D gene: TRBD1; V gene: TRBV7-9; CDR3 length: 14; clone size: -; J gene: TRBJ2-2; CDR3 protein: CASSPGTGIGELFF; CDR3 DNA: TGTGCCAGCAGCCCCGGGACAGGGATCGGGGAGCTGTTTTTT
D gene: -; V gene: TRBV10-2; CDR3 length: 14; clone size: -; J gene: TRBJ2-5; CDR3 protein: CASSATDSRQTQYF; CDR3 DNA: TGCGCCAGCAGCGCGACGGACAGCCGCCAGACCCAGTACTTC
D gene: -; V gene: TRBV6-5; CDR3 length: 14; clone size: few; J gene: TRBJ1-5; CDR3 protein: CASSTGHSNQPQHF; CDR3 DNA: TGTGCCAGCAGCACAGGTCATAGCAATCAGCCCCAGCATTTT
D gene: -; V gene: TRBV14; CDR3 length: 13; clone size: -; J gene: TRBJ1-6; CDR3 protein: CASSQDPGTPLHF; CDR3 DNA: TGTGCCAGCAGCCAAGATCCAGGAACACCCCTCCACTTT
D gene: -; V gene: TRBV27; CDR3 length: 14; clone size: -; J gene: TRBJ1-2; CDR3 protein: CASRPPRGDYGYTF; CDR3 DNA: TGTGCCAGCCGCCCGCCGAGAGGCGACTATGGCTACACCTTC
D gene: -; V gene: TRBV28; CDR3 length: 14; clone size: -; J gene: TRBJ1-1; CDR3 protein: CASGGVLGNTEAFF; CDR3 DNA: TGTGCCAGCGGGGGGGTCCTAGGGAACACTGAAGCTTTCTTT
D gene: TRBD1; V gene: TRBV28; CDR3 length: 14; clone size: -; J gene: TRBJ2-7; CDR3 protein: CASSLWQGVYEQYF; CDR3 DNA: TGTGCCAGCAGTTTATGGCAGGGGGTCTACGAGCAGTACTTC
D gene: TRBD1; V gene: TRBV6-1; CDR3 length: 14; clone size: -; J gene: TRBJ1-3; CDR3 protein: CASSEGTGGGTIYF; CDR3 DNA: TGTGCCAGCAGTGAAGGGACAGGGGGTGGCACCATATATTTT
D gene: TRBD2; V gene: TRBV28; CDR3 length: 15; clone size: once; J gene: TRBJ2-6; CDR3 protein: CASSLGGAGANVLTF; CDR3 DNA: TGTGCCAGCAGTTTAGGGGGGGCTGGGGCCAACGTCCTGACTTTC
D gene: TRBD1; V gene: TRBV7-9; CDR3 length: 14; clone size: -; J gene: TRBJ1-2; CDR3 protein: CATWTGSDNYGYTF; CDR3 DNA: TGTGCCACCTGGACAGGCTCGGACAACTATGGCTACACCTTC
D gene: TRBD1; V gene: TRBV6-5; CDR3 length: 14; clone size: -; J gene: TRBJ1-4; CDR3 protein: CASRDRDRVEKLFF; CDR3 DNA: TGTGCCAGCAGGGACCGGGACAGGGTTGAAAAACTGTTTTTT
D gene: -; V gene: TRBV28; CDR3 length: 14; clone size: -; J gene: TRBJ2-7; CDR3 protein: CASSLPGGFDEQYF; CDR3 DNA: TGTGCCAGCAGTTTGCCCGGGGGTTTCGACGAGCAGTACTTC
D gene: TRBD1; V gene: TRBV2; CDR3 length: 13; clone size: -; J gene: TRBJ2-7; CDR3 protein: CASKGQGMYEQYF; CDR3 DNA: TGTGCCAGCAAGGGACAGGGTATGTACGAGCAGTACTTC
D gene: -; V gene: TRBV18; CDR3 length: 15; clone size: -; J gene: TRBJ1-2; CDR3 protein: CASSPLEQANYGYTF; CDR3 DNA: TGTGCCAGCTCACCACTCGAACAGGCTAACTATGGCTACACCTTC
D gene: TRBD2; V gene: TRBV19; CDR3 length: 13; clone size: -; J gene: TRBJ2-3; CDR3 protein: CASNGAGADTQYF; CDR3 DNA: TGTGCCAGTAACGGAGCGGGAGCAGATACGCAGTATTTT
D gene: -; V gene: TRBV25-1; CDR3 length: 13; clone size: -; J gene: TRBJ2-7; CDR3 protein: CASRSTGVLEQYF; CDR3 DNA: TGTGCCAGCAGATCAACCGGGGTACTCGAGCAGTACTTC
D gene: -; V gene: TRBV7-9; CDR3 length: 14; clone size: once; J gene: TRBJ1-1; CDR3 protein: CASSLRQENTEAFF; CDR3 DNA: TGTGCCAGCAGCTTGAGACAAGAGAACACTGAAGCTTTCTTT
D gene: -; V gene: TRBV5-1; CDR3 length: 14; clone size: -; J gene: TRBJ1-2; CDR3 protein: CASSLDQGGYGYTF; CDR3 DNA: TGCGCCAGCAGCTTGGACCAGGGTGGCTATGGCTACACCTTC
D gene: TRBD1; V gene: TRBV27; CDR3 length: 15; clone size: -; J gene: TRBJ2-7; CDR3 protein: CASRTGGYLQDEQYF; CDR3 DNA: TGTGCCAGCAGGACAGGGGGTTACCTTCAAGACGAGCAGTACTTC
D gene: TRBD1; V gene: TRBV13; CDR3 length: 15; clone size: -; J gene: TRBJ1-3; CDR3 protein: CASSFDRGDGNTIYF; CDR3 DNA: TGTGCCAGCAGCTTCGACAGGGGGGATGGAAACACCATATATTTT
D gene: TRBD1; V gene: TRBV11-2; CDR3 length: 16; clone size: -; J gene: TRBJ2-1; CDR3 protein: CASSPRDRGSYNEQFF; CDR3 DNA: TGTGCCAGCAGCCCACGGGACAGGGGCTCCTACAATGAGCAGTTCTTC
D gene: -; V gene: TRBV4-3; CDR3 length: 18; clone size: -; J gene: TRBJ1-6; CDR3 protein: CASSQKTGQRSYNSPLHF; CDR3 DNA: TGCGCCAGCAGCCAAAAAACAGGCCAGAGGTCCTATAATTCACCCCTCCACTTT
D gene: -; V gene: TRBV18; CDR3 length: 14; clone size: -; J gene: TRBJ1-4; CDR3 protein: CASAIQGSDEKLFF; CDR3 DNA: TGTGCCAGCGCGATCCAGGGGTCAGATGAAAAACTGTTTTTT
D gene: -; V gene: TRBV11-2; CDR3 length: 12; clone size: -; J gene: TRBJ2-7; CDR3 protein: CASSQGSYEQYF; CDR3 DNA: TGTGCCAGCAGCCAGGGTTCCTACGAGCAGTACTTC
D gene: -; V gene: TRBV4-1; CDR3 length: 13; clone size: -; J gene: TRBJ1-5; CDR3 protein: CASSQVLPQPQHF; CDR3 DNA: TGCGCCAGCAGCCAAGTCCTTCCTCAGCCCCAGCATTTT
D gene: TRBD1; V gene: TRBV7-7; CDR3 length: 15; clone size: few; J gene: TRBJ2-5; CDR3 protein: CASSKYRGFHETQYF; CDR3 DNA: TGTGCTAGCAGCAAATACAGGGGGTTCCACGAGACCCAGTACTTC
D gene: -; V gene: TRBV5-5; CDR3 length: 14; clone size: -; J gene: TRBJ1-5; CDR3 protein: CASSFYVSGQPQHF; CDR3 DNA: TGTGCCAGCAGCTTCTACGTCTCAGGTCAGCCCCAGCATTTT
D gene: TRBD2; V gene: TRBV5-4; CDR3 length: 15; clone size: -; J gene: TRBJ2-5; CDR3 protein: CASSLSLAAQETQYF; CDR3 DNA: TGTGCCAGCAGCTTGTCGCTAGCGGCCCAAGAGACCCAGTACTTC
D gene: -; V gene: TRBV24-1; CDR3 length: 16; clone size: -; J gene: TRBJ1-3; CDR3 protein: CATSDFAFTSGNTIYF; CDR3 DNA: TGTGCCACCAGTGATTTCGCCTTTACTTCGGGAAACACCATATATTTT
D gene: -; V gene: TRBV18; CDR3 length: 14; clone size: once; J gene: TRBJ1-6; CDR3 protein: CASSTAGGDSPLHF; CDR3 DNA: TGTGCCAGCTCAACAGCCGGGGGAGACTCACCCCTCCACTTT
D gene: TRBD2; V gene: TRBV5-1; CDR3 length: 14; clone size: -; J gene: TRBJ2-7; CDR3 protein: CASSLRLAGGEQYF; CDR3 DNA: TGCGCCAGCAGCTTGAGGCTAGCGGGAGGCGAGCAGTACTTC
D gene: -; V gene: TRBV6-5; CDR3 length: 15; clone size: once; J gene: TRBJ1-2; CDR3 protein: CASSYSRQTVKGYTF; CDR3 DNA: TGTGCCAGCAGTTACTCGCGACAAACTGTTAAAGGCTACACCTTC
D gene: TRBD2; V gene: TRBV5-1; CDR3 length: 13; clone size: once; J gene: TRBJ2-1; CDR3 protein: CASSRGLAEVRFF; CDR3 DNA: TGCGCCAGCAGCCGGGGACTAGCGGAGGTTCGGTTCTTC
D gene: -; V gene: TRBV21-1; CDR3 length: 14; clone size: few; J gene: TRBJ2-1; CDR3 protein: CASWTSGSVNEQFF; CDR3 DNA: TGTGCCAGCTGGACTAGCGGGAGTGTAAATGAGCAGTTCTTC
D gene: TRBD1; V gene: TRBV7-8; CDR3 length: 13; clone size: -; J gene: TRBJ2-1; CDR3 protein: CASSPNRGNEQFF; CDR3 DNA: TGTGCCAGCAGCCCAAACAGGGGGAATGAGCAGTTCTTC
D gene: TRBD2; V gene: TRBV25-1; CDR3 length: 14; clone size: few; J gene: TRBJ2-1; CDR3 protein: CASRAGGAYNEQFF; CDR3 DNA: TGTGCCAGCCGAGCGGGAGGGGCATACAATGAGCAGTTCTTC
D gene: -; V gene: TRBV20-1; CDR3 length: 11; clone size: once; J gene: TRBJ1-1; CDR3 protein: CSAPLNTEAFF; CDR3 DNA: TGCAGTGCCCCTCTGAACACTGAAGCTTTCTTT
D gene: -; V gene: TRBV28; CDR3 length: 14; clone size: -; J gene: TRBJ1-2; CDR3 protein: CASSLSRRGYGYTF; CDR3 DNA: TGTGCCAGCAGTTTAAGTCGTCGGGGCTATGGCTACACCTTC
D gene: -; V gene: TRBV7-9; CDR3 length: 14; clone size: once; J gene: TRBJ1-2; CDR3 protein: CASSFPVYNYGYTF; CDR3 DNA: TGTGCCAGCAGCTTCCCAGTGTATAACTATGGCTACACCTTC